This is a list of T cell receptor beta chains from one sample in a study of T-cell reconstitution after alpha-beta-depleted transplantation in children. TCRdb fed the PCR reads into MiXCR, producing one record per CDR3 protein. The sample holds 450,000 to 600,000 distinct CDR3 sequences, 13% seen once. The sequencing used PBMCs, mostly from graft donor cells, collected 360 days after TCRalphabeta/CD19-depleted stem cell transplant. The receptors shown here come from a male patient aged 10-17 years who had a stem cell transplant for acute myeloid leukemia, so the T cells may come from the graft donor. Both conserved end residues are part of each CDR3. A D gene is named only where the DNA matches it firmly. Some rows mark clone size as missing; the rest say once, few, many or name a class of expanded clone.

>TRBV27|TRBJ2-5|TRBD2|NA
CASSLLAGVAPTVETQYF
TGTGCCAGCAGTTTATTAGCGGGAGTCGCCCCGACTGTGGAGACCCAGTACTTC
>TRBV23-1|TRBJ2-5|TRBD1|NA
CASSQPWGQGRETQYF
TGCGCCAGCAGTCAACCATGGGGACAGGGAAGAGAGACCCAGTACTTC
>TRBV3-1|TRBJ1-5|NA|NA
CTSSFGSQWNQPQHF
TGTACCAGCAGTTTTGGGAGTCAGTGGAATCAGCCCCAGCATTTT
>TRBV14|TRBJ2-6|NA|NA
CASSPYGRVTGANVLTF
TGTGCCAGCAGCCCCTATGGGCGCGTAACTGGGGCCAACGTCCTGACTTTC
>TRBV6-2/TRBV6-3|TRBJ2-1|NA|NA
CASSMANEQFF
TGTGCCAGCAGTATGGCCAATGAGCAGTTCTTC
>TRBV4-3|TRBJ2-5|NA|NA
CASSHPFGPRAEETQYF
TGCGCCAGCAGCCACCCTTTTGGGCCTCGAGCGGAAGAGACCCAGTACTTC
>TRBV20-1|TRBJ2-7|TRBD2|NA
CSAVGGASGSMYEQYF
TGCAGTGCGGTCGGGGGGGCTAGCGGGAGCATGTACGAGCAGTACTTC
>TRBV9|TRBJ1-4|NA|few
CASSVAGEKLFF
TGTGCCAGCAGCGTAGCTGGTGAAAAACTGTTTTTT
>TRBV7-9|TRBJ1-1|NA|once
CASSLVPLARRHTEAFF
TGTGCCAGCAGCCTCGTACCCTTGGCCAGGAGGCACACTGAAGCTTTCTTT
>TRBV4-2|TRBJ2-7|TRBD2|many
CASSQEDSGGSYEQYF
TGTGCCAGCAGCCAAGAAGATTCGGGGGGCTCCTACGAGCAGTACTTC
>TRBV28|TRBJ2-7|NA|NA
CASRRASIKPYEQYF
TGTGCCAGCAGGAGGGCCTCGATCAAGCCCTACGAGCAGTACTTC
>TRBV15|TRBJ2-1|TRBD2|NA
CATSRVGRGYNEQFF
TGTGCCACCAGCAGGGTGGGGCGGGGGTACAATGAGCAGTTCTTC
>TRBV7-2|TRBJ2-1|TRBD2|NA
CASSLGGTSVANEQFF
TGTGCCAGCAGCTTAGGGGGGACTAGCGTGGCCAATGAGCAGTTCTTC
>TRBV11-2|TRBJ1-4|NA|NA
CASSSGQKTKLFF
TGTGCCAGCAGCTCTGGACAGAAGACAAAACTGTTTTTT
>TRBV11-2|TRBJ1-1|NA|few
CASSLFGNMNTEAFF
TGTGCCAGCAGCTTATTTGGCAATATGAACACTGAAGCTTTCTTT
>TRBV18|TRBJ2-7|TRBD2|few
CASSLPSGNDEQYF
TGTGCCAGCTCACTTCCGAGCGGGAACGACGAGCAGTACTTC
>TRBV5-4|TRBJ1-1|TRBD1|few
CASSLRDRPSEAFF
TGTGCCAGCAGCTTGCGGGACAGACCTTCGGAAGCTTTCTTT
>TRBV5-1|TRBJ2-2|TRBD2|NA
CASSLVLAGGNTGELFF
TGCGCCAGCAGCTTGGTACTAGCGGGAGGGAACACCGGGGAGCTGTTTTTT
>TRBV9|TRBJ2-5|NA|few
CASSFNPGQVQETQYF
TGTGCCAGCAGCTTTAATCCGGGACAAGTCCAAGAGACCCAGTACTTC
>TRBV12-3/TRBV12-4|TRBJ2-2|TRBD2|many
CASSLKAGAPGELFF
TGTGCCAGCAGTTTGAAGGCGGGAGCGCCCGGGGAGCTGTTTTTT
>TRBV7-2|TRBJ2-2|NA|many
CASTLRASRELFF
TGTGCCAGCACCCTAAGGGCGTCGAGGGAGCTGTTTTTT
>TRBV29-1|TRBJ1-2|NA|NA
CSVPGQGGYTF
TGCAGCGTACCCGGACAAGGCGGCTACACCTTC
>TRBV5-1|TRBJ1-1|NA|NA
CASSFNSPNTEAFF
TGCGCCAGCAGCTTTAACAGTCCGAACACTGAAGCTTTCTTT
>TRBV4-3|TRBJ2-1|NA|NA
CASSQDQALTYNEQFF
TGCGCCAGCAGCCAAGATCAAGCGTTAACCTACAATGAGCAGTTCTTC
>TRBV29-1|TRBJ2-2|TRBD1|many
CSADRGRTGELFF
TGCAGCGCAGACAGGGGGCGGACCGGGGAGCTGTTTTTT
>TRBV28|TRBJ2-2|NA|NA
CASSLESGTGELFF
TGTGCCAGCAGTTTAGAATCCGGGACCGGGGAGCTGTTTTTT
>TRBV2|TRBJ1-2|NA|NA
CASSEALVAAGPGGYTF
TGTGCCAGCAGTGAAGCGCTTGTCGCGGCAGGGCCGGGAGGCTACACCTTC
>TRBV12-3/TRBV12-4|TRBJ2-2|NA|many
CASSLGRAGLNTGELFF
TGTGCCAGCAGTTTAGGGAGAGCGGGCCTGAACACCGGGGAGCTGTTTTTT
>TRBV29-1|TRBJ2-7|NA|many
CSVVPDNQYSYEQYF
TGCAGCGTTGTTCCGGACAACCAATACTCCTACGAGCAGTACTTC
>TRBV4-3|TRBJ2-2|NA|NA
CASSHEGPTGELFF
TGCGCCAGCAGCCACGAGGGACCAACCGGGGAGCTGTTTTTT
>TRBV29-1|TRBJ2-2|TRBD2|few
CSVVSGVTGELFF
TGCAGCGTTGTTAGCGGGGTCACCGGGGAGCTGTTTTTT
>TRBV7-9|TRBJ2-1|TRBD2|NA
CASSAWTSGNYNEQFF
TGTGCCAGCAGCGCCTGGACTAGCGGGAATTACAATGAGCAGTTCTTC
>TRBV20-1|TRBJ2-2|NA|many
CSASLVQGPNTGELFF
TGCAGTGCTAGTTTGGTTCAGGGGCCGAACACCGGGGAGCTGTTTTTT
>TRBV7-9|TRBJ2-1|TRBD1|few
CASSFRQGGYNEQFF
TGTGCCAGCAGCTTCCGACAGGGCGGCTACAATGAGCAGTTCTTC
>TRBV28|TRBJ2-3|NA|NA
CASSSPWTTSTDTQYF
TGTGCCAGCAGTTCCCCCTGGACAACTAGCACAGATACGCAGTATTTT
>TRBV7-2|TRBJ2-7|NA|few
CASSLGGVGEQYF
TGTGCCAGCAGCTTAGGGGGTGTGGGCGAGCAGTACTTC
>TRBV5-1|TRBJ2-2|TRBD1|NA
CASSARQGNTGELFF
TGCGCCAGCAGCGCGAGACAGGGGAACACCGGGGAGCTGTTTTTT
>TRBV7-2|TRBJ2-5|TRBD2|few
CASSPTSGSYETQYF
TGTGCCAGCAGCCCGACTAGCGGGAGCTATGAGACCCAGTACTTC
>TRBV9|TRBJ2-7|TRBD2|NA
CASSRNPGLAGKSSYEQYF
TGTGCCAGCAGTCGTAACCCGGGACTAGCGGGAAAGAGCTCCTACGAGCAGTACTTC
>TRBV13|TRBJ2-1|TRBD2|NA
CASSWGTSGSTTYNEQFF
TGTGCCAGCAGCTGGGGGACTAGCGGGAGTACGACGTACAATGAGCAGTTCTTC
>TRBV3-1|TRBJ2-2|TRBD2|few
CASSQDKGLAGDKDTGELFF
TGTGCCAGCAGCCAAGATAAAGGACTAGCGGGAGATAAGGACACCGGGGAGCTGTTTTTT
>TRBV18|TRBJ2-7|TRBD2|NA
CASSPRLAGGTIQYF
TGTGCCAGCTCACCGCGACTAGCGGGAGGCACAATCCAGTACTTC
>TRBV7-3|TRBJ2-7|NA|NA
CASSPLPGVTLYEQYF
TGTGCCAGCAGCCCACTCCCGGGAGTAACCCTCTACGAGCAGTACTTC
>TRBV6-4|TRBJ2-1|TRBD2|NA
CASSDLAGVKNEQFF
TGTGCCAGCAGTGACCTTGCGGGAGTAAAGAATGAGCAGTTCTTC
>TRBV20-1|TRBJ1-6|NA|few
CSARLQSSYNSPLHF
TGCAGTGCTAGACTTCAGAGCTCCTATAATTCACCCCTCCACTTT
>TRBV5-1|TRBJ1-2|NA|many
CASSSDWNYGYTF
TGCGCCAGCAGCTCAGACTGGAACTATGGCTACACCTTC
>TRBV29-1|TRBJ2-1|TRBD1|few
CSVGGQGALGSYNEQFF
TGCAGCGTTGGCGGACAGGGGGCCTTGGGGTCCTACAATGAGCAGTTCTTC
>TRBV20-1|TRBJ2-5|NA|NA
CSATDGEGGETQYF
TGCAGTGCTACGGACGGAGAAGGTGGAGAGACCCAGTACTTC
>TRBV28|TRBJ2-7|NA|NA
CASSPGGSGYSYEQYF
TGTGCCAGCAGCCCAGGGGGTAGCGGGTACTCCTACGAGCAGTACTTC